This TCR beta chain stems from a study of siplizumab effects on memory and regulatory T cells. Regarding the study as a whole: Proliferating Tregs in siplizumab cultures were never verified as suppressive. Fewer alloreactive sequences mapped to unstimulated CD4+ memory cells under siplizumab.

The assay looked at 100,000 or so TCR templates in each sample. TCRdb's copy holds only in-frame clones and misses some; the assay was immunoSEQ multiplex PCR. The table includes 90,000 to 120,000 clones, more than 90% detected once. The CDR3 runs to 11 residues. V was cut by 7 bases and J by 5 bases, with 6 bases left in between. Germline V gene sequence: CDR1 MRHNA, CDR2 SNTAGT. A note on this clone: Its antigen remains unknown.

This sequence was found in a human donor in good health. Some clones in this sample may be carry-over from other donors' samples. Material for sequencing was CD4+ T cells sorted from blood. This sequence joins TRBV6-4 and TRBJ2-1; a possible D gene is TRBD1 (5 bases). The CDR3 region has the DNA TGTGCCAGCAAGACAGACAATGAGCAGTTCTTC. Protein product: CASKTDNEQFF.